This T cell receptor beta chain derives from a study of cytomegalovirus exposure and HLA in healthy donors. Study context: Among the 300 to 450 genotyped donors, approximately 82% were placed in the Caucasian-associated ancestry cluster. Study results and limitations: In a later analysis, most CMV-associated TCR beta chains appeared HLA-restricted. In a later analysis, donors in an Asian-associated ancestry cluster reportedly had fewer N-insertions in productive TCRs than the cohort mean.

The PCR employed 60 Vbeta primers together with 13 Jbeta primers. Some clones are missing from TCRdb's copy, which holds only in-frame ones; the method was immunoSEQ multiplex PCR. In total, the table holds roughly 69,000 clones. Trimming took off 3 bases at V and 6 bases at J, with 15 bases between the two ends. The CDR3 has 15 residues. Germline CDR1 MNHEY, CDR2 SMNVEV (reference sequence). Remarks on this clone: As yet, its antigen is unknown.

This rearrangement joins TRBV27 to TRBJ2-1; tentatively, D is TRBD2 (7 bases). Sequenced: PBMCs. This TCR derives from a young woman in good health and CMV-seronegative. CDR3 sequence (DNA): TGTGCCAGCAGTTTGGGGGGGGCCAGGGGCAATGAGCAGTTCTTC. Amino acid sequence: CASSLGGARGNEQFF.